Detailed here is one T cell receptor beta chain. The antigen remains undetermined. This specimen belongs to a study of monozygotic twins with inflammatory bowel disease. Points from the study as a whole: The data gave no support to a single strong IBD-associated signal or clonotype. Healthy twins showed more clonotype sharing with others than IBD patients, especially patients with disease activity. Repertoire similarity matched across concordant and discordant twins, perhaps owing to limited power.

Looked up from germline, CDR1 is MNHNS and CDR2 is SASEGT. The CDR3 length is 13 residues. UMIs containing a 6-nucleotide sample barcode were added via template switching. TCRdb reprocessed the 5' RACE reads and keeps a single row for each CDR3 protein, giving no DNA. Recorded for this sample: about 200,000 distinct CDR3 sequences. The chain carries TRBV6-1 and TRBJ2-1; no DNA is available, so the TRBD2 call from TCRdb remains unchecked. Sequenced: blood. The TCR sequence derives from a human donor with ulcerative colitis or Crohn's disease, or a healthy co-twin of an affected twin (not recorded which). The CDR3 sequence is CAGRTSGNNEQFF.